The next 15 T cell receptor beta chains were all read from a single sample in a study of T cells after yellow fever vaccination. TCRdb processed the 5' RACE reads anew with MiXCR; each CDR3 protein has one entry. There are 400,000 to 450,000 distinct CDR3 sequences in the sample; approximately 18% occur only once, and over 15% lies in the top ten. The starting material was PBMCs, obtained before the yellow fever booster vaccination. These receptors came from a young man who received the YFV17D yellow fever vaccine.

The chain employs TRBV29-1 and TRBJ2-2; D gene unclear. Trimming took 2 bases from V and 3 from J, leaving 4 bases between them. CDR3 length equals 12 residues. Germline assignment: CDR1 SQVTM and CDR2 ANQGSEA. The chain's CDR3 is CSVEMYTGELFF. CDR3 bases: TGCAGCGTTGAAATGTACACCGGGGAGCTGTTTTTT.

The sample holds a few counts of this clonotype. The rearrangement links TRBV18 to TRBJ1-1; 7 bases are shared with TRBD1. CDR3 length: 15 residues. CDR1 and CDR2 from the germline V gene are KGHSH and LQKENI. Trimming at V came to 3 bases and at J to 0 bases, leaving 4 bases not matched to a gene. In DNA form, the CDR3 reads TGTGCCAGCTCACCTCCGGGGACAGTGAACACTGAAGCTTTCTTT. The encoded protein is CASSPPGTVNTEAFF.

The CDR3 bases are TGTGCCAGCAGCCATCCCCCTCGACGTGTGAATCAAGAGACCCAGTACTTC. Its translation: CASSHPPRRVNQETQYF. J is TRBJ2-5 and V is TRBV3-1; D ambiguous. The V and J ends lost 3 bases and 2 bases respectively, with 19 bases between them. CDR3 length: 17 amino acids. Looked up from germline, CDR1 is LGHDT and CDR2 is YNNKEL (reference sequence).

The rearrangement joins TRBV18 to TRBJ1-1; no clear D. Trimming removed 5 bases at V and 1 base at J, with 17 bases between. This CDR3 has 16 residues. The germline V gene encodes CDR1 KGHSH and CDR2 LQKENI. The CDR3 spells CASSETASPGNTEAFF. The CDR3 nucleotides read TGTGCCAGCTCAGAAACCGCCTCCCCTGGGAACACTGAAGCTTTCTTT.

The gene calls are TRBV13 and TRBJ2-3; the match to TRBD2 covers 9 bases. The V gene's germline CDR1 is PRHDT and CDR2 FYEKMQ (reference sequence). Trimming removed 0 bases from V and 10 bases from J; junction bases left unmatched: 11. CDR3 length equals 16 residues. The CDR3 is CASSLGGSGGAQSQYF. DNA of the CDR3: TGTGCCAGCAGCTTAGGGGGTAGCGGGGGCGCACAGTCGCAGTATTTT.

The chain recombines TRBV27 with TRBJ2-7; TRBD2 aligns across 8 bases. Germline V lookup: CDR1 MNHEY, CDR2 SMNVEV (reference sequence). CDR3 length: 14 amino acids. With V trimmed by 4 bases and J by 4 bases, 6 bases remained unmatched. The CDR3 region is CASSSGLASYEQYV. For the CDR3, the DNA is TGTGCCAGCAGTTCCGGACTAGCTAGTTACGAGCAGTACGTC.

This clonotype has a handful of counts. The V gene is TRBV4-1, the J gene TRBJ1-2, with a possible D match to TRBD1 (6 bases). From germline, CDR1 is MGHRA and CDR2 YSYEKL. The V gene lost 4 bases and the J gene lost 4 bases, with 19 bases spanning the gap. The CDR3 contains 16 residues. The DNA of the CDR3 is TGCGCCAGCAGCCTACCCGGCGGGGGGCGCGTCTATGGCTACACCTTC. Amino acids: CASSLPGGGRVYGYTF.

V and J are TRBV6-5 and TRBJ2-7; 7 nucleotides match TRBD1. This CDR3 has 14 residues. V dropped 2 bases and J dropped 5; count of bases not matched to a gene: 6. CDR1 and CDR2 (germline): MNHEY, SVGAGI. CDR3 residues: CASSYRTGHHEQYV. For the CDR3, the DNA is TGTGCCAGCAGTTACAGGACAGGTCACCACGAGCAGTACGTC.

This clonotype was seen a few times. The CDR3 nucleotides read TGTGCCAGCAGCACGTCCGGGGCCTTCTACGAGCAGTACTTC. This gives the protein CASSTSGAFYEQYF. The genes are TRBV9 and TRBJ2-7, with D perhaps assigned TRBD1 or TRBD2 (5 bases each). Germline V gene sequence: CDR1 SGDLS, CDR2 YYNGEE. This CDR3 spans 14 amino acids. Trimming stripped 4 bases from V and 3 bases from J, with 14 bases between.

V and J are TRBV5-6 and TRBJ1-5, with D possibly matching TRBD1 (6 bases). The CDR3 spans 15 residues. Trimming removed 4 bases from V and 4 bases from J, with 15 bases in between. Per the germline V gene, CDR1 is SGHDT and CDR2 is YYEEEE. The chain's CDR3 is CASSVTGTLNQPQHF. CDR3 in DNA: TGTGCCAGCAGCGTCACAGGGACGTTGAATCAGCCCCAGCATTTT. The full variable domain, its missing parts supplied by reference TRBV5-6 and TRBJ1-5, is DAGVTQSPTHLIKTRGQQVTLRCSPKSGHDTVSWYQQALGQGPQFIFQYYEEEERQRGNFPDRFSGHQFPNYSSELNVNALLLGDSALYLCASSVTGTLNQPQHFGDGTRLSIL.

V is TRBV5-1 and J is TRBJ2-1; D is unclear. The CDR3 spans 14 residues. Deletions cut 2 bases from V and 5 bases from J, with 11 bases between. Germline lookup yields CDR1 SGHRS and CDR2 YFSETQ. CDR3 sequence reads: CASSFLGLDNEQFF. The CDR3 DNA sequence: TGCGCCAGCAGCTTTTTAGGGCTCGACAATGAGCAGTTCTTC.

CDR3: CASTYRVGNTEAFF. CDR3 bases: TGTGCCAGCACCTACAGGGTAGGGAACACTGAAGCTTTCTTT. The chain combines TRBV6-2 or TRBV6-3 with TRBJ1-1; tentatively, D is TRBD1 (6 bases). This CDR3 comprises 14 residues. CDR1 and CDR2 (germline): MNHEY, SVGEGT. Trimming removed 7 bases from V and 1 base from J, with 13 bases in between.

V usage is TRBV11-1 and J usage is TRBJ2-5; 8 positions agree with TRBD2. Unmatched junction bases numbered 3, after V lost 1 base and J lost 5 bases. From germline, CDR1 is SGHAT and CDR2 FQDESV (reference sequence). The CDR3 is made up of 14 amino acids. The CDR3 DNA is TGTGCCAGCAGCTTAGGGACTAGCAAGGAGACCCAGTACTTC. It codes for CASSLGTSKETQYF.

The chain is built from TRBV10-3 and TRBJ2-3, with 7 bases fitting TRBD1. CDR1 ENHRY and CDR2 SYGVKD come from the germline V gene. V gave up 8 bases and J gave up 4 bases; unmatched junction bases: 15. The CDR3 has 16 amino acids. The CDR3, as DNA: TGTGCCATCGACAATCAGTTAAGAGGGGGCCCAGATACGCAGTATTTT. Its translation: CAIDNQLRGGPDTQYF.

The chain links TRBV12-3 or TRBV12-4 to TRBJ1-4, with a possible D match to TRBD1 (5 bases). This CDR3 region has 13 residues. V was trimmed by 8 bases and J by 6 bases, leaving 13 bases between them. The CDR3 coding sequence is TGTGCCAGCGGGGGGGGGAATTATGAAAAACTGTTTTTT. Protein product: CASGGGNYEKLFF.